The rows below give T cell receptor beta chains drawn from one sample of a study of spatial heterogeneity in lung cancer. MiXCR, run by TCRdb on the 5' RACE reads, gives a single entry per CDR3 protein. The sample yields some 100,000 distinct CDR3 sequences, roughly 8.7% seen once. The sequencing used PBMCs, collected at surgery. Receptors originate from a male donor with early-stage non-small cell lung cancer. The CDR3 runs from the conserved cysteine through the conserved F or W. Each record gives: V gene, CDR3 protein.

V gene: TRBV9
CDR3 protein: CASSSGTSGRNEQFF

V gene: TRBV29-1
CDR3 protein: CSVGADPMNTEAFF

V gene: TRBV20-1
CDR3 protein: CSAKRVGGGIYNEQFF

V gene: TRBV7-8
CDR3 protein: CASSLSGLAGVASGELFF

V gene: TRBV3-1
CDR3 protein: CASSPRQKNTGELFF

V gene: TRBV7-6
CDR3 protein: CASSPNHYQPQHF

V gene: TRBV29-1
CDR3 protein: CSVEGADEQFF

V gene: TRBV25-1
CDR3 protein: CASSGDISYEQYF

V gene: TRBV20-1
CDR3 protein: CNSWKPQHF

V gene: TRBV15
CDR3 protein: CATGQGVETQYF

V gene: TRBV21-1
CDR3 protein: CASSTRRGGPRKTQYF

V gene: TRBV6-5
CDR3 protein: CASSYSRGGEKLFF

V gene: TRBV7-8
CDR3 protein: CASSFNTGRETQYF

V gene: TRBV5-1
CDR3 protein: CASSLGLAGDSYEQYF

V gene: TRBV4-3
CDR3 protein: CASSQDPRYEQYF

V gene: TRBV19
CDR3 protein: CASSPRTGGSYTQYF